This T cell receptor (beta chain) was recovered during a study of follicular helper T cells after annual influenza vaccination. Across the study: Across the 2013-2014, 2014-2015 and 2015-2016 vaccination seasons, some subjects were resampled. Whole-study results and caveats: The much larger non-cTfh compartments may have been undersampled. Each annual vaccination recalled recurring oligoclonal ICOS+CD38+ cTfh clonotypes.

The time point here: 2015-2016 season, pre-vaccination. Concerning this clone: The antigen is unknown.

Only in-frame clones appear in the TCRdb table, and some are missing; sequencing was by immunoSEQ multiplex PCR. The sample lists roughly 15,000 clones, 75% to 80% occurring once. The length of the CDR3 is 14 residues. The V gene lost 0 bases and the J gene lost 8 bases, with 8 bases spanning the gap. Germline V gene sequence: CDR1 SGHNT, CDR2 YENEEA. Sequences were derived from CXCR5- memory CD4+ T cells sorted from blood, sampled on the day of influenza vaccination. The receptor was isolated from an adult who received the influenza vaccine. The chain has TRBV11-3 and TRBJ1-6; TRBD1 might be the D (6 bases). The CDR3 loop reads CASSLDRGDSPLHF. CDR3 bases: TGTGCCAGCAGCTTAGACAGGGGAGATTCACCCCTCCACTTT.